These 25 T cell receptor beta chains originate from one sample sequenced in a study of beta chain features in type 1 diabetes. As every portion of the isolated RNA was reverse transcribed, the sequencing read expressed TCRB transcripts. Only in-frame clones appear in the TCRdb table, and some are missing; sequencing was by immunoSEQ multiplex PCR. Of over 600,000 clones in the sample, around 12% were seen once. These receptors have no known antigen. Whole-study findings and limits: Shorter TCRB CDR3s, moderately but significantly so, marked every one of the four CD4+ subsets in Type 1 diabetes patients.

Material: naive CD4+ T cells from blood. The receptor set was obtained from a man aged 30 to 45 with type 1 diabetes.

The V and J genes are TRBV10-3 and TRBJ2-3; 10 bases fit TRBD2. The CDR3 runs to 15 residues. Germline loops: CDR1 ENHRY, CDR2 SYGVKD. The V gene end was trimmed by 10 bases and the J gene end by 6 bases; junction bases not matched to a gene: 13. CDR3 sequence (DNA): TGTGCCACCCTCCTCCAAGCTAGCGGGGGCGATACGCAGTATTTT. It codes for CATLLQASGGDTQYF.

With respect to this clone: Distinct nucleotide sequences in the sample also encode this CDR3. The V call is TRBV2, the J call TRBJ2-7; D unresolved. From germline, CDR1 is SNHLY and CDR2 FYNNEI. The CDR3 loop spans 11 amino acids. Trimming took 3 bases from V and 4 from J, leaving 4 bases between them. The CDR3 DNA follows: TGTGCCAGCAGTGAGGGATACGAGCAGTACTTC. Protein: CASSEGYEQYF.

The V gene is TRBV20-1, the J gene TRBJ2-7, with TRBD1 as a possible D gene (6 bases). This CDR3 region has 11 residues. Per germline, CDR1 DFQATT and CDR2 SNEGSKA (reference sequence). Trimming took off 5 bases at V and 5 bases at J, with 10 bases between the two ends. The chain's CDR3 is CSARKGDEQYF. The CDR3 DNA follows: TGCAGTGCTCGGAAGGGGGACGAGCAGTACTTC.

The V call is TRBV6-6, the J call TRBJ2-3, with a possible D match to TRBD2 (5 bases). In germline, CDR1 is MNHNY, CDR2 SVGAGI (reference sequence). Trimming removed 11 bases at V and 3 bases at J, with 15 bases between. This CDR3 has 13 amino acids. The CDR3 DNA reads TGTGCCGGAGGACCCCCCGGGACAGATACGCAGTATTTT. Translating gives CAGGPPGTDTQYF.

In its sample, this clone was seen a few times. The chain combines TRBV28 with TRBJ2-7; D possibly matches TRBD1 or TRBD2 (5 bases each). V was cut by 5 bases and J by 1 base, with 15 bases left in between. Per germline, CDR1 MDHEN and CDR2 SYDVKM. The CDR3 loop spans 15 amino acids. Here the CDR3 reads CASSTSGTDSYEQYF. Here the CDR3 DNA reads TGTGCCAGCAGTACTTCCGGGACGGATTCCTACGAGCAGTACTTC.

The J gene is TRBJ1-2, the V gene TRBV27; no firm D call. The germline V gene has CDR1 MNHEY and CDR2 SMNVEV (reference sequence). There are 16 residues in the CDR3. V lost 2 bases and J lost 2, with 15 bases in between. The CDR3 sequence is CASSLKAGGLNYGYTF. The CDR3, as DNA: TGTGCCAGCAGTTTAAAGGCTGGCGGGCTAAACTATGGCTACACCTTC.

Notes on this clone: A junction boundary mismatches the germline segment, possibly from a read error. CDR3 in amino acids: CASSEVRDILF. The CDR3 region has the DNA TGTGCCAGCAGTGAAGTAAGGGACATTCTCTTC. The V gene is TRBV2, the J gene TRBJ2-1, with D maybe TRBD1 (6 bases). Germline-derived CDR1 and CDR2 are SNHLY and FYNNEI. This CDR3 has 11 amino acids.

This clone occurred a few times. The gene calls are TRBV7-9 and TRBJ2-7; TRBD2 agrees at 7 bases. Germline lookup yields CDR1 SEHNR and CDR2 FQNEAQ (reference sequence). The CDR3 is 15 amino acids. V was clipped by 5 bases and J by 4 bases; unmatched bases: 11. CDR3 residues: CASSLGEGFGYEQYF. CDR3 nucleotide sequence: TGTGCCAGCAGCCTTGGGGAGGGGTTCGGGTACGAGCAGTACTTC.

The chain joins TRBV27 to TRBJ2-7; 8 nucleotides agree with TRBD1. This CDR3 has 15 amino acids. Looked up from germline, CDR1 is MNHEY and CDR2 is SMNVEV (reference sequence). With 4 bases clipped from V and 3 bases from J, the junction kept 8 bases outside the gene matches. CDR3 sequence reads: CASSYSTGGSYEQYF. The CDR3, as DNA: TGTGCCAGCAGTTATTCTACAGGGGGGAGCTACGAGCAGTACTTC.

This clone turned up a few times. The J gene is TRBJ2-5, the V gene TRBV7-2, with D uncertain. The ends were cut back, 2 bases at V and 1 base at J, with 8 bases in the middle. This CDR3 region has 14 residues. Germline assignment: CDR1 SGHTA and CDR2 FQGNSA. The CDR3 is CASSLQSAQETQYF. CDR3 in DNA: TGTGCCAGCAGCTTACAGTCGGCCCAAGAGACCCAGTACTTC. Together with reference TRBV7-2 and TRBJ2-5, the CDR3 gives the full variable domain: GAGVSQSPSNKVTEKGKDVELRCDPISGHTALYWYRQSLGQGLEFLIYFQGNSAPDKSGLPSDRFSAERTGGSVSTLTIQRTQQEDSAVYLCASSLQSAQETQYFGPGTRLLVL.

Only a few counts were recorded for this clone. The V gene is TRBV7-9, the J gene TRBJ2-7; no clear D. Trimming cost V 6 bases and J 5 bases, with 8 bases left between them. This CDR3 region has 11 residues. CDR1 and CDR2 from the germline V gene are SEHNR and FQNEAQ (reference sequence). The CDR3 here is CASRISDEQYF. DNA for the CDR3: TGTGCCAGCAGGATCAGCGACGAGCAGTACTTC. The full variable domain, rest sourced from reference TRBV7-9 and TRBJ2-7, is DTGVSQNPRHKITKRGQNVTFRCDPISEHNRLYWYRQTLGQGPEFLTYFQNEAQLEKSRLLSDRFSAERPKGSFSTLEIQRTEQGDSAMYLCASRISDEQYFGPGTRLTVT.

The chain joins TRBV7-2 to TRBJ2-7, with D possibly called TRBD1 or TRBD2 (5 bases each). This CDR3 is 15 amino acids long. CDR1 and CDR2 from the germline V gene are SGHTA and FQGNSA. V was cut by 5 bases and J by 2 bases, with 16 bases left in between. Written as DNA, the CDR3 is TGTGCCAGCAGCCCCGAGGGATCAGGGACCTACGAGCAGTACTTC. Translation gives CASSPEGSGTYEQYF.

This chain uses TRBV19 with TRBJ1-2; D remains unclear. V was clipped by 8 bases and J by 5 bases, with 18 bases between them. The CDR3 loop spans 14 amino acids. CDR1 is LNHDA and CDR2 is SQIVND in the germline V gene (reference sequence). For the CDR3, the DNA is TGTGCCAGTCGAGACCCCTGGCGGGCTTATGGCTACACCTTC. Protein sequence: CASRDPWRAYGYTF.

This clone was found a few times. One end of the junction is discordant with germline, which a read error may explain. The J gene is TRBJ1-5, the V gene TRBV29-1; D may be TRBD1 (5 bases). CDR1 and CDR2 (germline): SQVTM, ANQGSEA. This CDR3 contains 14 residues. The CDR3 bases are TGCAGCGTTGCTTCGGGGGGAATTAATCATCCCCAGCATTTT. It encodes CSVASGGINHPQHF.

This clone was seen a handful of times. The chain is built from TRBV11-2 and TRBJ2-7; D not resolved. Germline V lookup: CDR1 SGHAT, CDR2 FQNNGV. This CDR3 region has 12 residues. V was shortened by 5 bases and J by 8 bases, with 13 bases between the two germline ends. The CDR3 DNA follows: TGTGCCAGCAGCCCCATACTGGTCAAGCAGTACTTC. Its translation: CASSPILVKQYF.

V and J are TRBV7-8 and TRBJ2-7, with D possibly called TRBD1 or TRBD2 (5 bases each). The V gene lost 4 bases and the J gene lost 2 bases, with 12 bases spanning the gap. Germline CDR1 and CDR2: SGHVS and FQNEAQ. The CDR3 loop spans 14 amino acids. The CDR3: CASSSPGGAYEQYF. The CDR3 DNA reads TGTGCCAGCAGCTCTCCTGGGGGAGCCTACGAGCAGTACTTC.

This rearrangement joins TRBV12-5 to TRBJ2-3; D gene ambiguous. This CDR3 has 13 residues. In germline, CDR1 is LGHNT, CDR2 FRNRAP. The V end was cut by 1 base, the J end by 4 bases, with 6 bases between. The CDR3 bases are TGTGCTAGTGGTTTGGCCCTCCCAGATACGCAGTATTTT. Its protein product is CASGLALPDTQYF.

This clone was counted a few times. The chain joins TRBV5-1 to TRBJ2-5; no clear D. CDR1 is SGHRS, CDR2 YFSETQ, per germline. CDR3 length: 14 residues. Trimming took off 0 bases at V and 5 bases at J, with 11 bases between the two ends. The CDR3 region has the DNA TGCGCCAGCAGCTTGGATGGGGTGAGGGAGACCCAGTACTTC. It is translated as CASSLDGVRETQYF. The variable domain in full, completed from reference TRBV5-1 and TRBJ2-5, reads KAGVTQTPRYLIKTRGQQVTLSCSPISGHRSVSWYQQTPGQGLQFLFEYFSETQRNKGNFPGRFSGRQFSNSRSEMNVSTLELGDSALYLCASSLDGVRETQYFGPGTRLLVL.

This clone was seen more than once but under ten times. The chain is built from TRBV12-5 and TRBJ1-1; D is unresolved. The germline V gene has CDR1 LGHNT and CDR2 FRNRAP. Trimming removed 5 bases at V and 2 bases at J, with 12 bases between. This CDR3 has 14 residues. The CDR3 reads CASGPSGGNTEAFF. CDR3 sequence (DNA): TGTGCTAGTGGTCCCTCGGGCGGTAACACTGAAGCTTTCTTT.

This clone has just a few counts. V usage is TRBV29-1 and J usage is TRBJ1-2, with a weak D call TRBD1 (5 bases). V was clipped by 4 bases and J by 2 bases, with 14 bases between them. The germline V gene has CDR1 SQVTM and CDR2 ANQGSEA. There are 14 residues in the CDR3. This chain's CDR3 is CSVALRGANYGYTF. As DNA, the CDR3 is TGCAGCGTTGCATTGAGAGGGGCCAACTATGGCTACACCTTC.

V usage is TRBV30 and J usage is TRBJ2-5, with 16 bases identical to TRBD2. This CDR3 region has 17 residues. V dropped 2 bases and J dropped 5; count of bases not matched to a gene: 8. Germline CDR1 and CDR2: GTSNPN and SVGIG (reference sequence). CDR3 sequence reads: CAWSPLGLAGGRETQYF. The CDR3 DNA reads TGTGCCTGGAGTCCCCTGGGACTAGCGGGGGGGCGGGAGACCCAGTACTTC.

V gene TRBV5-4 combines with J gene TRBJ1-2; TRBD1 might be the D (6 bases). Germline V gene lookup returns CDR1 SGHNT and CDR2 YYREEE (reference sequence). The CDR3 spans 14 residues. The V end was cut by 0 bases, the J end by 4 bases, with 10 bases between. The CDR3 reads CASSLEDRTYGYTF. The CDR3 bases are TGTGCCAGCAGCTTGGAGGACAGAACCTATGGCTACACCTTC.

This rearrangement joins TRBV6-1 to TRBJ2-3; D tentatively fits TRBD1 or TRBD2 (5 bases each). Trimming shortened V by 7 bases and J by 3 bases, and 14 bases separated the two germline ends. The CDR3 contains 14 residues. Germline V gene sequence: CDR1 MNHNS, CDR2 SASEGT. In DNA form, the CDR3 reads TGTGCCAGCAAGGTGGGGGTAGGAACAGATACGCAGTATTTT. Residues: CASKVGVGTDTQYF.

This clone turned up a few times. The V and J genes are TRBV7-8 and TRBJ2-7, with a weak D call TRBD2 (6 bases). The CDR3 runs to 15 residues. V lost 6 bases and J 0 bases, leaving 15 bases between the germline ends. Germline lookup yields CDR1 SGHVS and CDR2 FQNEAQ. The CDR3 region has the DNA TGTGCCAGCAGTTCATCCGGGGGAAGCTCCTACGAGCAGTACTTC. Its protein is CASSSSGGSSYEQYF.

The chain employs TRBV29-1 and TRBJ1-3; tentatively, D is TRBD1 (5 bases). CDR3 length equals 13 residues. Germline values: CDR1 SQVTM, CDR2 ANQGSEA. Trimming pared 0 bases from V and 6 bases from J, leaving 9 bases between. As DNA, the CDR3 is TGCAGCGTTGAAGAGGGGCGCGAAAACACCATATATTTT. Protein: CSVEEGRENTIYF. Based on the CDR3 plus reference TRBV29-1 and TRBJ1-3, the full variable domain is SAVISQKPSRDICQRGTSLTIQCQVDSQVTMMFWYRQQPGQSLTLIATANQGSEATYESGFVIDKFPISRPNLTFSTLTVSNMSPEDSSIYLCSVEEGRENTIYFGEGSWLTVV.